Each of the 21 T cell receptor beta chains below was sequenced from the same sample in a study of blood T cell repertoires in COVID-19. Repertoires were generated with immunoSEQ multiplex PCR, while TCRdb's copy carries only in-frame clones and drops some. Of almost 200,000 clones listed, roughly nine tenths are singletons. Sequenced: peripheral blood. The receptors shown here come from an older woman with acute or convalescent COVID-19.

The chain is built from TRBV11-2 and TRBJ1-1; D remains ambiguous. This CDR3 region has 15 residues. The ends were cut back, 3 bases at V and 2 bases at J, with 13 bases in the middle. Germline values: CDR1 SGHAT, CDR2 FQNNGV. CDR3 sequence (DNA): TGTGCCAGCAGCTTCGGAGGATCTGGAAACACTGAAGCTTTCTTT. This sequence encodes CASSFGGSGNTEAFF.

The chain links TRBV24-1 to TRBJ1-5; tentative D call: TRBD1 (5 bases). Germline assignment: CDR1 KGHDR and CDR2 SFDVKD. The CDR3 has 14 residues. Between the trimmed V and J ends, which lost 10 bases and 4 bases, there was a span of 16 bases. CDR3 loop: CATSHSGENQPQHF. For the CDR3, the DNA is TGTGCCACGAGTCATTCGGGGGAGAATCAGCCCCAGCATTTT.

This clone appeared a single time. The chain has TRBV4-1 and TRBJ1-3; D unclear. The CDR3 loop spans 15 amino acids. Trimming cost V 0 bases and J 3 bases, with 9 bases left between them. CDR1 is MGHRA, CDR2 YSYEKL, per germline. For the CDR3, the DNA is TGCGCCAGCAGCCAAGATCAAAACGGTGGAAACACCATATATTTT. Amino acid sequence: CASSQDQNGGNTIYF.

V gene TRBV5-1 combines with J gene TRBJ2-3; possibly TRBD1 for D (6 bases). Per germline, CDR1 SGHRS and CDR2 YFSETQ. Trimming left V 4 bases short and J 3 bases short, with 18 bases between. CDR3 length equals 16 residues. The CDR3 is CASSPTGQGWTDTQYF. The CDR3 coding sequence is TGCGCCAGCAGCCCGACTGGTCAGGGGTGGACAGATACGCAGTATTTT.

CDR3 DNA sequence: TGTGCCACCCGAGCGGGAGAGGGAGATACGCAGTATTTT. It specifies CATRAGEGDTQYF. The chain has TRBV15 and TRBJ2-3, with TRBD2 matching over 8 bases. V gave up 8 bases and J gave up 5 bases; unmatched junction bases: 6. The CDR3 has 13 residues. The germline V gene has CDR1 LNHNV and CDR2 YYDKDF (reference sequence).

This clone was detected only once. The chain carries TRBV6-2 or TRBV6-3 and TRBJ1-1, with 9 positions matching TRBD1. The CDR3 runs 16 residues. CDR1 and CDR2 from the germline V gene are MNHEY and SVGEGT. V was pared by 6 bases and J by 1 base, with 9 bases of the junction left unmatched. The CDR3, as DNA: TGTGCCAGCAGCAGCTGGACAGGGGTCCCGAACACTGAAGCTTTCTTT. It is translated as CASSSWTGVPNTEAFF.

V is TRBV9 and J is TRBJ2-7; D is possibly TRBD1 (6 bases). Germline V gene data show CDR1 as SGDLS and CDR2 as YYNGEE. V was trimmed by 4 bases and J by 7 bases, leaving 21 bases between them. This CDR3 is built from 15 residues. CDR3 amino acids: CASSPRASLRGEQYF. Written as DNA, the CDR3 is TGTGCCAGCAGCCCCCGGGCTTCGTTAAGGGGGGAGCAGTACTTC.

The chain couples TRBV11-2 to TRBJ1-2; 8 bases map to TRBD1. Germline-derived CDR1 and CDR2 are SGHAT and FQNNGV. Trimming at V came to 5 bases and at J to 4 bases, leaving 6 bases not matched to a gene. The CDR3 has 14 amino acids. CDR3 nucleotide sequence: TGTGCCAGCAGCGCGACAGGGGAACTCTATGGCTACACCTTC. Translated: CASSATGELYGYTF. Variable domain in full (rest from reference TRBV11-2 and TRBJ1-2): EAGVAQSPRYKIIEKRQSVAFWCNPISGHATLYWYQQILGQGPKLLIQFQNNGVVDDSQLPKDRFSAERLKGVDSTLKIQPAKLEDSAVYLCASSATGELYGYTFGSGTRLTVV.

The rearrangement links TRBV6-5 to TRBJ2-7; a weak D match, TRBD1 (5 bases). V was clipped by 8 bases and J by 4 bases, with 18 bases between them. Germline assignment: CDR1 MNHEY and CDR2 SVGAGI. CDR3 length: 14 residues. The CDR3 reads CASLGPANSYEQYF. CDR3 nucleotide sequence: TGTGCCAGCCTGGGGCCAGCGAATAGTTACGAGCAGTACTTC.

The gene calls are TRBV28 and TRBJ1-2; TRBD1 might be the D (6 bases). Trimming stripped 8 bases from V and 4 bases from J, with 8 bases between. The CDR3 has 11 amino acids. Per the germline V gene, CDR1 is MDHEN and CDR2 is SYDVKM. The DNA for the CDR3 is TGTGCCAGCGTAGGGGGCTATGGCTACACCTTC. Translated: CASVGGYGYTF.

The DNA for the CDR3 is TGTGCCAGCTCTCCCTCACCCAGCGGCAATCAGCCCCAGCATTTT. Encoded protein: CASSPSPSGNQPQHF. The V gene is TRBV9, the J gene TRBJ1-5; D is uncertain. CDR1 and CDR2 (germline): SGDLS, YYNGEE. This CDR3 region has 15 residues. The germline V and J ends were trimmed by 7 bases and 2 bases, with 16 bases remaining between them.

Turning to this clone: The sample holds other DNA sequences that translate to the same CDR3. The V gene is TRBV3-1 (or the pseudogene TRBV3-2), the J gene TRBJ2-5, with a weak D call TRBD2 (6 bases). The CDR3 is 14 amino acids. Trimming left V 2 bases short and J 2 bases short, with 9 bases between. CDR1 is LGHDT and CDR2 is YNNKEL in the germline V gene (reference sequence). The CDR3, as DNA: TGTGCCAGCAGCCAACGGGCGGGACAAGAGACCCAGTACTTC. As protein: CASSQRAGQETQYF.

This clone has just one count. V gene TRBV5-8 combines with J gene TRBJ1-4; D remains unclear. Germline V gives CDR1 SGHTS, CDR2 YDEGEE. The CDR3 runs to 15 residues. Trimming shortened V by 1 base and J by 2 bases, and 9 bases separated the two germline ends. The DNA for the CDR3 is TGTGCCAGCAGCTTGAGGAGACCCACTAATGAAAAACTGTTTTTT. Translation: CASSLRRPTNEKLFF.

The chain joins TRBV29-1 to TRBJ1-2, with D unresolved. There are 13 residues in the CDR3. The germline V gene encodes CDR1 SQVTM and CDR2 ANQGSEA. The V and J ends lost 1 base and 5 bases respectively, with 11 bases between them. CDR3 sequence reads: CSVEVLTGYGYTF. The CDR3 bases are TGCAGCGTTGAAGTTCTGACGGGGTATGGCTACACCTTC.

This chain links TRBV6-4 with TRBJ1-1; TRBD1 is a possible D gene (6 bases). The CDR3 sequence is 11 residues long. Trimming cost V 6 bases and J 11 bases, with 13 bases left between them. Germline CDR1 reads MRHNA; CDR2 reads SNTAGT. As DNA, the CDR3 is TGTGCCAGCAGAGCCGGGGGGCATGCTTTCTTT. Residues: CASRAGGHAFF.

The CDR3 reads CASSQVTGGNTEAFF. The CDR3 coding sequence is TGCGCCAGCAGCCAAGTTACAGGCGGGAACACTGAAGCTTTCTTT. V gene TRBV4-3 combines with J gene TRBJ1-1; D may be TRBD1 (5 bases). Trimming cost V 1 base and J 1 base, with 10 bases left between them. CDR1 and CDR2 (germline): LGHNA, YSLEER. The CDR3 is 15 amino acids.

The chain joins TRBV7-2 to TRBJ2-3; 7 bases agree with TRBD2. Germline lookup yields CDR1 SGHTA and CDR2 FQGNSA. The CDR3 totals 14 residues. V trimming: 1 base; J trimming: 4 bases; junction bases outside the gene matches: 2. The CDR3 DNA sequence: TGTGCCAGCAGCTTAGGGACTAGGCCAGATACGCAGTATTTT. Its protein is CASSLGTRPDTQYF. The whole variable domain, filled in from reference TRBV7-2 and TRBJ2-3, reads GAGVSQSPSNKVTEKGKDVELRCDPISGHTALYWYRQSLGQGLEFLIYFQGNSAPDKSGLPSDRFSAERTGGSVSTLTIQRTQQEDSAVYLCASSLGTRPDTQYFGPGTRLTVL.

The chain combines TRBV6-5 with TRBJ1-2; possible D gene TRBD1, 6 bases. Germline CDR1 and CDR2: MNHEY and SVGAGI. The CDR3 loop spans 14 amino acids. V was clipped by 5 bases and J by 7 bases, with 17 bases between them. CDR3 loop: CASSPSGGAGGYTF. CDR3 DNA: TGTGCCAGCAGTCCCTCGGGGGGGGCAGGTGGCTACACCTTC.

This clone was observed once. This chain connects TRBV19 to TRBJ1-2; possibly TRBD1 for D (6 bases). The germline V and J ends were trimmed by 6 bases and 8 bases, with 10 bases remaining between them. The CDR3 has 11 amino acids. CDR1 and CDR2 (germline): LNHDA, SQIVND (reference sequence). The CDR3 is CASRAGVGYTF. Here the CDR3 DNA reads TGTGCCAGTAGGGCAGGGGTCGGCTACACCTTC.

The chain links TRBV24-1 to TRBJ2-5; 7 bases are a match to TRBD1. J lost 4 bases, V lost 9 bases, and 13 bases had no gene match. CDR1 and CDR2 from the germline V gene are KGHDR and SFDVKD. The CDR3 extends over 15 amino acids. This chain's CDR3 is CATGRDEGAGETQYF. CDR3 DNA sequence: TGTGCCACCGGTAGGGATGAGGGGGCGGGAGAGACCCAGTACTTC.

The CDR3 region is CASSLWARDRGSSNTGELFF. The CDR3 nucleotides read TGCGCCAGCAGCTTGTGGGCCCGGGACAGGGGATCATCGAACACCGGGGAGCTGTTTTTT. The chain couples TRBV5-1 to TRBJ2-2, with 10 bases that match TRBD1. The CDR3 is made up of 20 amino acids. In germline, CDR1 is SGHRS, CDR2 YFSETQ. V lost 1 base, J lost 0 bases, and 12 bases stayed unmatched.